Below, one T cell receptor (beta chain) is given with its context. Antigen: not known. Template switching added a universal primer site; cDNA carried unique molecular identifiers. MiXCR, run by TCRdb on the 5' RACE reads, gives a single entry per CDR3 protein. The table lists 1.5 million to 2 million distinct CDR3 sequences, around 29% of them singletons, with about 0.3% in the top ten. This entry is derived from a study of identical twins. The length of the CDR3 is 16 residues. Germline CDR1 and CDR2: MGHDK and SYGVNS. Broader study findings: Weaker excess twin sharing was seen among beta out-of-frame sequences. When twins shared out-of-frame alpha sequences, those sequences had excess low generation probability. Whereas memory repertoires showed no such difference, abundant cord blood beta clonotypes carried fewer insertions.

What was sequenced was cord blood. The receptor was isolated from a newborn girl in good health. The V call is TRBV25-1, the J call TRBJ2-5; TRBD2 aligns across 13 bases. The last part of the DNA fits TRBJ2-7 better; the J call may be wrong. CDR3 protein: CASSRTSGSISYEQYF. CDR3 nucleotides: TGTGCCAGCTCAAGGACTAGCGGGAGCATCTCCTACGAGCAGTACTTC.